Each of the 7 T cell receptor beta chains below was sequenced from the same sample in a study of T cells in tumors and immune-related adverse events. Only in-frame clones appear in the TCRdb table, and some are missing; sequencing was by immunoSEQ multiplex PCR. The table lists 4,500 or so clones, around 82% of them singletons, with 20% to 25% in the top ten. Sequencing used skin tissue, obtained from a patient treated with anti-PD-1 therapy. These receptors all stem from a female donor with metastatic renal cell carcinoma.

The V and J genes are TRBV2 and TRBJ1-2, with TRBD1 as a possible D gene (5 bases). The CDR3 totals 14 residues. Trimming shortened V by 0 bases and J by 7 bases, and 12 bases separated the two germline ends. CDR1 is SNHLY and CDR2 is FYNNEI in the germline V gene. CDR3 protein: CASSEASGTFGYTF. The CDR3 DNA reads as TGTGCCAGCAGTGAAGCGTCTGGGACTTTTGGCTACACCTTC.

CDR3 protein: CASSESRQGSYEQYF. CDR3 bases: TGCGCCAGCAGTGAGTCAAGGCAGGGCTCCTACGAGCAGTACTTC. The rearrangement links TRBV10-2 to TRBJ2-7, with D perhaps TRBD1 (5 bases). Trimming removed 0 bases from V and 0 bases from J, with 9 bases in between. Germline V gives CDR1 WSHSY, CDR2 SAAADI. CDR3 length: 15 residues.

The chain couples TRBV5-6 to TRBJ2-3; 7 bases are shared with TRBD2. The V gene end was trimmed by 3 bases and the J gene end by 2 bases; junction bases not matched to a gene: 9. CDR1 and CDR2 from the germline V gene are SGHDT and YYEEEE. CDR3 length: 16 amino acids. The CDR3 loop reads CASSSNGRLPTDTQYF. The CDR3 nucleotides are TGTGCCAGCAGCTCGAACGGGAGGCTACCCACAGATACGCAGTATTTT.

J is TRBJ2-3 and V is TRBV19; 7 bases are a match to TRBD1. V dropped 6 bases and J dropped 3; count of bases not matched to a gene: 6. Germline V gene sequence: CDR1 LNHDA, CDR2 SQIVND (reference sequence). The CDR3 has 14 amino acids. CDR3 protein: CASRSEQGTDTQYF. The CDR3 DNA sequence: TGTGCCAGTAGATCCGAACAGGGGACAGATACGCAGTATTTT.

The chain uses TRBV5-6 and TRBJ2-1; maybe TRBD2 (6 bases). The CDR3 loop spans 14 amino acids. V was cut by 4 bases and J by 4 bases, with 12 bases left in between. Germline assignment: CDR1 SGHDT and CDR2 YYEEEE. The CDR3 DNA is TGTGCCAGCAGCCGGGACTTTTCTTACAATGAGCAGTTCTTC. It codes for CASSRDFSYNEQFF.

The chain is built from TRBV10-1 and TRBJ1-2; perhaps TRBD1 as D (6 bases). CDR1 is WNHNN and CDR2 is SYGVQD in the germline V gene (reference sequence). V was pared by 3 bases and J by 7 bases, with 9 bases between. CDR3 length: 12 residues. The CDR3 DNA reads as TGCGCCAGCAGTGACAGGGGCGTTGGCTACACCTTC. It encodes CASSDRGVGYTF.

The V call is TRBV7-9, the J call TRBJ2-5; TRBD2 agrees at 10 bases. This CDR3 spans 16 amino acids. Trimming cost V 4 bases and J 5 bases; bases outside gene matches: 10. Germline V CDR1 and CDR2: SEHNR, FQNEAQ (reference sequence). This CDR3 is CASSSRPSGGGETQYF. The CDR3 nucleotides are TGTGCCAGCAGCTCCCGCCCTAGCGGGGGTGGGGAGACCCAGTACTTC.